Listed below are T cell receptor beta chains from one sample, sequenced in a study of siplizumab effects on memory and regulatory T cells. Sequenced by immunoSEQ multiplex PCR; TCRdb stores in-frame clones only, minus some. The repertoire holds about 82,000 clones, roughly 89% seen once, with approximately 1.5% in the top ten. Sequencing used Tregs sorted from blood. Receptors originate from a human donor in good health. CDR3s include the opening cysteine and the closing phenylalanine or tryptophan. Each record gives: D gene, J gene, V gene, clone size, CDR3 protein, CDR3 DNA. D genes are given only for firm matches. Size tells how often a clone was seen (once, few, many) or the class of an expanded clone, and some rows leave it out.

D gene: -
J gene: TRBJ1-6
V gene: TRBV13
clone size: -
CDR3 protein: CASTPNGQGSPLHF
CDR3 DNA: TGTGCCAGCACCCCAAACGGGCAGGGATCACCCCTCCACTTT

D gene: -
J gene: TRBJ1-5
V gene: TRBV6-6
clone size: -
CDR3 protein: CASRGGNQPQHF
CDR3 DNA: TGTGCCAGCAGGGGAGGCAATCAGCCCCAGCATTTT

D gene: -
J gene: TRBJ2-5
V gene: TRBV7-2
clone size: -
CDR3 protein: CASSLTRETQYF
CDR3 DNA: TGTGCCAGCAGCCTTACCCGGGAGACCCAGTACTTC

D gene: TRBD2
J gene: TRBJ2-3
V gene: TRBV2
clone size: -
CDR3 protein: CASIAGGPVTQYF
CDR3 DNA: TGTGCCAGCATAGCGGGGGGGCCTGTTACGCAGTATTTT

D gene: -
J gene: TRBJ2-7
V gene: TRBV15
clone size: -
CDR3 protein: CATSRGVHEQYF
CDR3 DNA: TGTGCCACCAGCAGAGGAGTTCACGAGCAGTACTTC

D gene: -
J gene: TRBJ1-5
V gene: TRBV28
clone size: once
CDR3 protein: CASSGRQPQHF
CDR3 DNA: TGTGCCAGCAGTGGAAGGCAGCCCCAGCATTTT

D gene: TRBD1
J gene: TRBJ1-1
V gene: TRBV6-4
clone size: -
CDR3 protein: CASSDRGHTEAFF
CDR3 DNA: TGTGCCAGCAGCGACAGGGGGCACACTGAAGCTTTCTTT

D gene: TRBD1
J gene: TRBJ1-2
V gene: TRBV29-1
clone size: -
CDR3 protein: CSVEGRFGGQENYGYTF
CDR3 DNA: TGCAGCGTTGAAGGGAGGTTTGGGGGACAGGAGAACTATGGCTACACCTTC

D gene: TRBD1
J gene: TRBJ1-4
V gene: TRBV4-1
clone size: -
CDR3 protein: CASSQEPRTGGVRVANEKLFF
CDR3 DNA: TGCGCCAGCAGCCAAGAACCCCGGACAGGGGGCGTAAGGGTGGCTAATGAAAAACTGTTTTTT

D gene: -
J gene: TRBJ2-6
V gene: TRBV18
clone size: -
CDR3 protein: CASSHASGNVLTF
CDR3 DNA: TGTGCCAGCTCACACGCGTCCGGTAACGTCCTGACTTTC

D gene: -
J gene: TRBJ1-4
V gene: TRBV6-5
clone size: -
CDR3 protein: CASSYSVRAEEKLFF
CDR3 DNA: TGTGCCAGCAGTTACTCGGTCCGGGCCGAGGAAAAACTGTTTTTT

D gene: -
J gene: TRBJ2-4
V gene: TRBV28
clone size: -
CDR3 protein: CASSSGTYVAKNIQYF
CDR3 DNA: TGTGCCAGCAGTTCCGGGACATACGTAGCCAAAAACATTCAGTACTTC

D gene: -
J gene: TRBJ2-2
V gene: TRBV28
clone size: -
CDR3 protein: CASSITGELFF
CDR3 DNA: TGTGCCAGCAGTATCACCGGGGAGCTGTTTTTT

D gene: -
J gene: TRBJ1-4
V gene: TRBV5-5
clone size: -
CDR3 protein: CASSRDSSKEKLFF
CDR3 DNA: TGTGCCAGCAGCCGCGACAGCTCTAAAGAAAAACTGTTTTTT

D gene: -
J gene: TRBJ1-1
V gene: TRBV6-5
clone size: -
CDR3 protein: CASSNPTGNSEAFF
CDR3 DNA: TGTGCCAGCAGCAACCCTACCGGGAACAGTGAAGCTTTCTTT

D gene: -
J gene: TRBJ1-1
V gene: TRBV5-4
clone size: -
CDR3 protein: CASRGGWDTEAFF
CDR3 DNA: TGTGCCAGCAGGGGGGGTTGGGACACTGAAGCTTTCTTT

D gene: -
J gene: TRBJ1-5
V gene: TRBV6-5
clone size: -
CDR3 protein: CASSPGRGNQPQHF
CDR3 DNA: TGTGCCAGCAGCCCCGGACGGGGGAATCAGCCCCAGCATTTT

D gene: -
J gene: TRBJ1-4
V gene: TRBV6-1
clone size: -
CDR3 protein: CLTEHNEKLFF
CDR3 DNA: TGTTTGACGGAACATAATGAAAAACTGTTTTTT

D gene: -
J gene: TRBJ1-2
V gene: TRBV4-3
clone size: -
CDR3 protein: CASSQVGMGPNYGYTF
CDR3 DNA: TGCGCCAGCAGCCAAGTGGGCATGGGTCCTAACTATGGCTACACCTTC

D gene: -
J gene: TRBJ1-5
V gene: TRBV20-1
clone size: -
CDR3 protein: CSARQTDSQHF
CDR3 DNA: TGCAGTGCTAGGCAAACAGATAGCCAGCATTTT

D gene: -
J gene: TRBJ2-7
V gene: TRBV7-8
clone size: -
CDR3 protein: CASSLGWISYEQYF
CDR3 DNA: TGTGCCAGCAGCTTAGGGTGGATCTCCTACGAGCAGTACTTC

D gene: TRBD2
J gene: TRBJ2-3
V gene: TRBV9
clone size: -
CDR3 protein: CASSERRRLAGVTDTQYF
CDR3 DNA: TGTGCCAGCAGCGAACGCAGACGACTAGCGGGAGTCACAGATACGCAGTATTTT

D gene: TRBD2
J gene: TRBJ2-3
V gene: TRBV19
clone size: -
CDR3 protein: CASRQAGVVDTQYF
CDR3 DNA: TGTGCCAGTAGGCAAGCGGGGGTAGTTGATACGCAGTATTTT

D gene: -
J gene: TRBJ2-3
V gene: TRBV7-2
clone size: -
CDR3 protein: CASSLDGGLSTDTQYF
CDR3 DNA: TGTGCCAGCAGCTTAGACGGGGGGCTTAGCACAGATACGCAGTATTTT

D gene: -
J gene: TRBJ1-5
V gene: TRBV6-6
clone size: -
CDR3 protein: CASSYAVEAQHF
CDR3 DNA: TGTGCCAGCAGTTACGCGGTGGAAGCCCAGCATTTT

D gene: -
J gene: TRBJ2-1
V gene: TRBV5-4
clone size: once
CDR3 protein: CASSLEGLLGEQFF
CDR3 DNA: TGTGCCAGCAGCTTGGAAGGACTACTGGGGGAGCAGTTCTTC

D gene: -
J gene: TRBJ2-5
V gene: TRBV15
clone size: -
CDR3 protein: CATSRDMGGWETQYF
CDR3 DNA: TGTGCCACCAGCAGAGATATGGGGGGATGGGAGACCCAGTACTTC

D gene: TRBD1
J gene: TRBJ2-2
V gene: TRBV19
clone size: -
CDR3 protein: CASSIDRGTGELFF
CDR3 DNA: TGTGCCAGTAGTATAGACAGGGGGACCGGGGAGCTGTTTTTT

D gene: TRBD2
J gene: TRBJ2-2
V gene: TRBV7-6
clone size: -
CDR3 protein: CASSLPKVGLAGGLRAGELFF
CDR3 DNA: TGTGCCAGCAGCTTACCAAAAGTGGGACTAGCGGGGGGACTTCGCGCCGGGGAGCTGTTTTTT

D gene: TRBD1
J gene: TRBJ2-7
V gene: TRBV6-5
clone size: -
CDR3 protein: CASSYRRGQGYEQYF
CDR3 DNA: TGTGCCAGCAGTTACCGACGGGGACAGGGCTACGAGCAGTACTTC

D gene: -
J gene: TRBJ2-4
V gene: TRBV4-2
clone size: -
CDR3 protein: CASSFFFTVAKNIQYF
CDR3 DNA: TGTGCCAGCAGCTTTTTCTTCACTGTAGCCAAAAACATTCAGTACTTC

D gene: -
J gene: TRBJ2-1
V gene: TRBV2
clone size: -
CDR3 protein: CASRALNPLTISNNEQFF
CDR3 DNA: TGTGCCAGCAGAGCCCTAAATCCCCTGACGATCTCCAACAATGAGCAGTTCTTC